This T cell receptor beta chain was sequenced for a study of cytomegalovirus exposure and HLA in healthy donors. Germline CDR1 SGHRS, CDR2 YFSETQ. The CDR3 length is 15 residues. The J segment lost 8 bases and the V segment lost 1 base, leaving 9 bases of the junction unmatched. Primers for the PCR totalled 60 Vbeta and 13 Jbeta. Repertoires were generated with immunoSEQ multiplex PCR, while TCRdb's copy carries only in-frame clones and drops some. The sample gives some 130,000 clones, around 80% of which show up once; approximately 7% is in the top ten. The specimen sequenced was PBMCs. The chain recombines TRBV5-1 with TRBJ2-1; 7 nucleotides align to TRBD2. This clonotype was sampled from a man aged 35 to 55 in good health and CMV-seropositive. This CDR3 reads CASSLTGGSFDEQFF. The CDR3 region has the DNA TGCGCCAGCAGCTTGACTGGCGGGAGTTTCGATGAGCAGTTCTTC.